This TCR beta chain was captured in a study of cytomegalovirus exposure and HLA in healthy donors. The PCR contained 60 Vbeta and 13 Jbeta primers. Profiling relied on immunoSEQ multiplex PCR, and the TCRdb table lists in-frame clones only, not all of them. The sample records roughly 150,000 clones, 80% to 85% being singletons. Whole-study findings and limits: A later analysis reportedly identified an Asian-associated ancestry cluster as carrying fewer N-insertions than the 666-donor mean.

The length of the CDR3 is 19 residues. V shed 4 bases and J shed 4 bases, with 26 bases lying between them. The V gene's germline CDR1 is SGHNT and CDR2 YYREEE (reference sequence). With regard to this clone: Its antigen is still unknown.

What was sequenced was PBMCs. The chain recombines TRBV5-4 with TRBJ2-2, with D possibly matching TRBD2 (6 bases). The clonotype originates from a man aged 25-45 years in good health and CMV-seronegative. The CDR3: CASSGPPGLTHELTGELFF. In nucleotides, the CDR3 is TGTGCCAGCAGCGGACCGCCGGGACTCACCCACGAACTCACCGGGGAGCTGTTTTTT. Variable domain in full (rest from reference TRBV5-4 and TRBJ2-2): ETGVTQSPTHLIKTRGQQVTLRCSSQSGHNTVSWYQQALGQGPQFIFQYYREEENGRGNFPPRFSGLQFPNYSSELNVNALELDDSALYLCASSGPPGLTHELTGELFFGEGSRLTVL.